One sample yielded the 8 T cell receptor beta chains listed below, sequenced in a study of blood T cell repertoires in COVID-19. Only in-frame clones appear in the TCRdb table, and some are missing; sequencing was by immunoSEQ multiplex PCR. The profile shows 200,000 to 300,000 clones, 83% of them singletons. The sequenced sample was peripheral blood. These receptors came from a human donor in a cohort sampled during active COVID-19.

This chain connects TRBV7-3 to TRBJ2-1; tentatively, D is TRBD2 (6 bases). The germline V and J ends were trimmed by 2 bases and 7 bases, with 15 bases remaining between them. CDR1 is SGHTA, CDR2 FQGTGA, per germline. The CDR3 runs 15 residues. This chain's CDR3 is CASSLYPSRGNEQFF. The CDR3 DNA sequence: TGTGCCAGCAGCTTATACCCTTCGCGGGGAAATGAGCAGTTCTTC.

This clone was seen a few times. The chain recombines TRBV27 with TRBJ1-2, with 11 positions matching TRBD1. Germline values: CDR1 MNHEY, CDR2 SMNVEV (reference sequence). V shed 4 bases, J shed 8 bases, and the junction held 6 bases outside the gene matches. The CDR3 runs to 14 residues. CDR3 sequence reads: CASSSGQGAKGYTF. The CDR3 region has the DNA TGTGCCAGCAGTTCAGGACAGGGGGCGAAAGGCTACACCTTC.

DNA for the CDR3: TGTGCCAGCAGCTCGGGACAGGGCACCTATGGCTACACCTTC. This encodes CASSSGQGTYGYTF. The genes are TRBV5-6 and TRBJ1-2; 9 bases are shared with TRBD1. V shed 3 bases and J 4 bases; nucleotides not matched to a gene: 4. Germline-derived CDR1 and CDR2 are SGHDT and YYEEEE. The CDR3 totals 14 residues.

This clone was recorded once. The chain joins TRBV12-3 or TRBV12-4 to TRBJ1-2; 7 bases map to TRBD1. The CDR3 runs to 12 residues. With V trimmed by 6 bases and J by 10 bases, 8 bases remained unmatched. CDR3 residues: CASSDRVTDYTF. For the CDR3, the DNA is TGTGCCAGCAGCGACAGGGTAACCGACTACACCTTC.

V is TRBV2 and J is TRBJ2-3; D unclear. Trimming removed 3 bases at V and 2 bases at J, with 15 bases between. Looked up from germline, CDR1 is SNHLY and CDR2 is FYNNEI. The CDR3 is 16 amino acids. CDR3 sequence: CASSDLGTVSTDTQYF. The CDR3 DNA is TGTGCCAGCAGTGATTTAGGTACAGTCTCCACAGATACGCAGTATTTT.

The rearrangement joins TRBV19 to TRBJ2-3; TRBD2 is a possible D gene (6 bases). V dropped 5 bases and J dropped 2 bases, with 20 bases sitting between them. Germline CDR1 reads LNHDA; CDR2 reads SQIVND (reference sequence). This CDR3 is 17 amino acids long. This chain's CDR3 is CASSEGGATSYTDTQYF. In DNA form, the CDR3 reads TGTGCCAGTAGTGAAGGCGGGGCCACATCCTACACAGATACGCAGTATTTT.

In DNA, the CDR3 is TGCGCCAGCAGTTCTGGGGCGAGCTCCTATAATTCACCCCTCCACTTT. It yields the protein CASSSGASSYNSPLHF. The chain links TRBV10-2 to TRBJ1-6, with D possibly being TRBD1 (5 bases). V was clipped by 5 bases and J by 0 bases, with 11 bases between them. Germline loops: CDR1 WSHSY, CDR2 SAAADI. This CDR3 region has 16 residues.

V gene TRBV5-1 combines with J gene TRBJ2-1; D is perhaps TRBD2 (5 bases). This CDR3 comprises 14 residues. Trimming shortened V by 7 bases and J by 0 bases, and 11 bases separated the two germline ends. Germline values: CDR1 SGHRS, CDR2 YFSETQ. The CDR3 spells CASGTGSSYNEQFF. CDR3 sequence (DNA): TGCGCCAGCGGAACGGGGAGCTCCTACAATGAGCAGTTCTTC. The variable domain in full, completed from reference TRBV5-1 and TRBJ2-1, reads KAGVTQTPRYLIKTRGQQVTLSCSPISGHRSVSWYQQTPGQGLQFLFEYFSETQRNKGNFPGRFSGRQFSNSRSEMNVSTLELGDSALYLCASGTGSSYNEQFFGPGTRLTVL.